One sample yielded the 2 T cell receptor beta chains listed below, sequenced in a study of immune evolution from preneoplasia to lung adenocarcinoma. Assay: immunoSEQ multiplex PCR; the TCRdb copy retains only in-frame clones and omits some. The sample comprises 4,000 to 6,000 clones, around 80% of which are singletons, and about 14% rests with the top ten. Sequenced: FFPE normal lung tissue adjacent to the tumor. Receptor source: a person between 50 and 70 years old with lung adenocarcinoma.

The V call is TRBV7-8, the J call TRBJ2-1; D call uncertain. Germline V gene sequence: CDR1 SGHVS, CDR2 FQNEAQ. The CDR3 totals 14 residues. Trimming shortened V by 5 bases and J by 3 bases, and 11 bases separated the two germline ends. The CDR3 region is CASSPGRFYNEQFF. The CDR3 DNA is TGTGCCAGCAGCCCCGGACGGTTCTACAATGAGCAGTTCTTC.

The genes are TRBV11-2 and TRBJ2-2, with D tentatively TRBD2 (6 bases). This CDR3 contains 16 residues. Germline loops: CDR1 SGHAT, CDR2 FQNNGV. The V gene lost 5 bases and the J gene lost 7 bases, with 20 bases spanning the gap. This CDR3 reads CASSLFGTRNGGELFF. CDR3 in DNA: TGTGCCAGCAGCCTCTTTGGGACTCGGAACGGCGGGGAGCTGTTTTTT.